This entry features one T cell receptor beta chain sequence. The antigen is not known. The data originate from a study of T cells after yellow fever vaccination. Whole-study context: SMART-Seq v4 Ultra Low Input served to prepare low-cell-number fractions.

Per germline, CDR1 SEHNR and CDR2 FQNEAQ (reference sequence). The CDR3 runs 15 residues. The ends lost 5 bases at V and 4 bases at J; junction bases unmatched: 10. Template switching with 5'RACE generated the TCR cDNA and added a universal primer site and UMIs. TCRdb ran MiXCR on the 5' RACE reads and lists one entry per CDR3 protein. The sample lists some 350,000 distinct CDR3 sequences; roughly 3.9% were seen once. Whole-study findings and limits: Most primary-vaccination clones recurred post-booster (around 95% CD4, around 88% CD8). A weaker but faster secondary response was observed, peaking on day 5 versus 15.

V gene TRBV7-9 combines with J gene TRBJ2-5, with 7 bases matching TRBD1. The sample in question was PBMCs, obtained 5 days after the yellow fever booster vaccination. The sequence was obtained from a man between 18 and 29 years old who received the YFV17D yellow fever vaccine. The CDR3 here is CASSQRDSEGETQYF. In DNA, the CDR3 is TGTGCCAGCAGCCAACGGGACAGTGAGGGAGAGACCCAGTACTTC.